This T cell receptor beta chain emerged from a study of T cells in Graves' hyperthyroidism and ophthalmopathy. Regarding the study as a whole: The model identified upcoming ophthalmopathy a median approximately 6.5 months ahead of onset. Most clonotypes that expanded in the thyroid above 0.001 also showed up in blood.

Per the germline V gene, CDR1 is MDHEN and CDR2 is SYDVKM. The V end lost 4 bases, the J end lost 4 bases, and 14 bases lay between the germline ends. The CDR3 is 15 residues long. In its sample, this clonotype was seen many times. Its antigen is unidentified. Amplified regions were TCR beta CDR3 sequences from RNA transcripts. Primed by the HTBI set, a first-round RT-PCR was run on the TCR CDR3. TCRdb analysed the multiplex PCR reads with MiXCR anew, one entry per CDR3 protein. The table has a few hundred thousand distinct CDR3 sequences, 15% to 18% seen once; the top ten hold around 7.5%. The study excluded patients with uncontrolled infection, other autoimmune disease, pregnancy or lactation. Clinicians diagnosed patients from clinical symptoms, serum thyroxine and TRAb, thyroid ultrasound and orbital computed tomography.

The sequenced sample consisted of blood. The J gene is TRBJ2-1, the V gene TRBV28, with D perhaps TRBD2 (6 bases). The clonotype originates from a woman younger than 45 with Graves' hyperthyroidism. The CDR3: CASSWFAGSYNEQFF. CDR3 in DNA: TGTGCCAGCAGTTGGTTTGCGGGGAGTTACAATGAGCAGTTCTTC.